This T cell receptor beta chain was sequenced during a study of blood T cell repertoires in COVID-19. Across the study: COVID-19 samples collected from the United States, Italy and Spain covered acute and convalescent phases.

Participant ages covered about 18 to 90 years across some 25 US areas. Participants' own reports of clinical history determined their cohort assignment. The germline CDR1 and CDR2 sequences are SGDLS and YYNGEE. After removal of 4 bases from V and 8 bases from J, the junction contained 12 bases not matched to a gene. There are 15 residues in the CDR3. Assay used: immunoSEQ multiplex PCR; TCRdb lists only in-frame clones, some missing. The table shows 150,000 to 200,000 clones, with around 80% occurring only once. This clone was counted between two and nine times. The TCR was taken from a woman aged 45-65 years with acute COVID-19. The genes are TRBV9 and TRBJ1-2; TRBD1 aligns across 9 bases. Sequencing used PBMCs or T cells enriched from blood (not recorded which). DNA of the CDR3: TGTGCCAGCAGCAAGGGAAGGGACAGGGCCAAAGGCTACACCTTC. Protein sequence: CASSKGRDRAKGYTF.